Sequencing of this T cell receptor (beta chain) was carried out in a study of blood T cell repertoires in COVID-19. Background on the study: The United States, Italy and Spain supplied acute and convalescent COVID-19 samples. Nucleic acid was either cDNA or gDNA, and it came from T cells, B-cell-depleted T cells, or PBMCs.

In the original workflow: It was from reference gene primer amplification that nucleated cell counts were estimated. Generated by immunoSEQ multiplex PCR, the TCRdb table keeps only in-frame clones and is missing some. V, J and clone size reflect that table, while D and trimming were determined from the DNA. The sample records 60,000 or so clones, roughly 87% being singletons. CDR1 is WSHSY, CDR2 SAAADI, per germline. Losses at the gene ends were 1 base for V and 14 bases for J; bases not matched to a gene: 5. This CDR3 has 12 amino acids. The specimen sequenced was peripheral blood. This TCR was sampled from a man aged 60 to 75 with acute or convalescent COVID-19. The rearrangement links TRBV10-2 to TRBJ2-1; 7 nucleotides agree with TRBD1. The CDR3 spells CASSEWWDREFF. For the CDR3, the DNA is TGCGCCAGCAGTGAGTGGTGGGACAGAGAGTTCTTC.